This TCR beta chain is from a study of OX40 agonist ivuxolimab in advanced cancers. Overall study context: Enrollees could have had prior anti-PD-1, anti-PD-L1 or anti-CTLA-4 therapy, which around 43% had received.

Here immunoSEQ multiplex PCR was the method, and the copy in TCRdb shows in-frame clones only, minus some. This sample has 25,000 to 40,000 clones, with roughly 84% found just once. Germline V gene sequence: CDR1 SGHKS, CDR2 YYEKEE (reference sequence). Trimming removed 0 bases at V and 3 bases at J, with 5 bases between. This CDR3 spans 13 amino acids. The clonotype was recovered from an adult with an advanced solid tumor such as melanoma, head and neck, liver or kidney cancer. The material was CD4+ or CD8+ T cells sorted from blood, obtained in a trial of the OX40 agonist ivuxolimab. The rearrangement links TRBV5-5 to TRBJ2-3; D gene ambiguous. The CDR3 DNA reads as TGTGCCAGCAGCTTGGGGTCGACAGATACGCAGTATTTT. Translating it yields CASSLGSTDTQYF.